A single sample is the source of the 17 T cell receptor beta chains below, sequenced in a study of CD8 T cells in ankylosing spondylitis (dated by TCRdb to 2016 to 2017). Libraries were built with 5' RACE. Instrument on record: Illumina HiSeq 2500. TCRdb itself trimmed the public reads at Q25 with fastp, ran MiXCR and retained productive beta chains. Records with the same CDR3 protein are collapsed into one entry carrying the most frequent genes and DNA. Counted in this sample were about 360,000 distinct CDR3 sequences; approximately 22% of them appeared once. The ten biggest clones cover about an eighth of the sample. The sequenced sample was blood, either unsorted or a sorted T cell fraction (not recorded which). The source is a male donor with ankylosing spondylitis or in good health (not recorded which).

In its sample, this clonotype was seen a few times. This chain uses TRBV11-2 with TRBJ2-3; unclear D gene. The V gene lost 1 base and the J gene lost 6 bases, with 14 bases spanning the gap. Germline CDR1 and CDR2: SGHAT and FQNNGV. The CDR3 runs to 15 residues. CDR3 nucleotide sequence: TGTGCCAGCAGCTTAGGGTCAGGTTCAATCGATACGCAGTATTTT. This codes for CASSLGSGSIDTQYF.

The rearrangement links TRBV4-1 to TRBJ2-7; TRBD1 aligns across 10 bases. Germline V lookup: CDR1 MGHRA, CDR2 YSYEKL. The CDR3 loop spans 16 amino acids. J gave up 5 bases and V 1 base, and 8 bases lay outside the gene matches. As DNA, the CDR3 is TGCGCCAGCAGCCAAGTGGGACAGGGGCCTTTTAACGAGCAGTACTTC. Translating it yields CASSQVGQGPFNEQYF.

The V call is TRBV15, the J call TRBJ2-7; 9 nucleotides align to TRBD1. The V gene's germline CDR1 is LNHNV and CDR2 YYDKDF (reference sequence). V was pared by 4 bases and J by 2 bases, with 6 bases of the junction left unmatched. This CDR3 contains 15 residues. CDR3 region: CATSTRDRATYEQYF. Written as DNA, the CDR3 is TGTGCCACCAGCACCCGGGACAGGGCAACCTACGAGCAGTACTTC.

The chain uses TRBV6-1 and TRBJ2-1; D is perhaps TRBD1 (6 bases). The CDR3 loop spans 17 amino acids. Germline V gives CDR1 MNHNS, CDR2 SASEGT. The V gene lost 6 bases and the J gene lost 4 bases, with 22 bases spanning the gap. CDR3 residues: CASRTLTWTAPYNEQFF. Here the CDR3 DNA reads TGTGCCAGCAGGACCCTTACCTGGACAGCACCTTACAATGAGCAGTTCTTC.

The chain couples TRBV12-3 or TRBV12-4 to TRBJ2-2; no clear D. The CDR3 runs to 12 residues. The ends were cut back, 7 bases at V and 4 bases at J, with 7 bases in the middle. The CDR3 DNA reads TGTGCCAGCATGGGTCTCACCGGGGAGCTGTTTTTT. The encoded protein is CASMGLTGELFF.

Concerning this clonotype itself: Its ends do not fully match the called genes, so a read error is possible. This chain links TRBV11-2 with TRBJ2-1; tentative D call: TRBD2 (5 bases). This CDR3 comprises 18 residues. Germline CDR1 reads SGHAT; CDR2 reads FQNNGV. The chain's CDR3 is CASSLVGPGLDIVGEEFF. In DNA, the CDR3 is TGTGCCAGCAGCTTAGTCGGTCCGGGATTAGATATAGTCGGTGAGGAGTTCTTC.

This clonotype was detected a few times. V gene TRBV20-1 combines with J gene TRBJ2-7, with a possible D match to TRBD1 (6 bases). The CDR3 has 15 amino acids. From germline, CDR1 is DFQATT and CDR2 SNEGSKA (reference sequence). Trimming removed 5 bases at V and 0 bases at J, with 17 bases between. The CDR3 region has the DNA TGCAGTGCTCGGGGTCCGGGACATAACTCCTACGAGCAGTACTTC. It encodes CSARGPGHNSYEQYF.

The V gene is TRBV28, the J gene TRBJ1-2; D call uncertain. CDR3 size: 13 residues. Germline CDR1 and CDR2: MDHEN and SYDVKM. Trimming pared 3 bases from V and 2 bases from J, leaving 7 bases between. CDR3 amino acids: CASSFLPNYGYTF. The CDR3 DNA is TGTGCCAGCAGTTTTTTGCCGAACTATGGCTACACCTTC.

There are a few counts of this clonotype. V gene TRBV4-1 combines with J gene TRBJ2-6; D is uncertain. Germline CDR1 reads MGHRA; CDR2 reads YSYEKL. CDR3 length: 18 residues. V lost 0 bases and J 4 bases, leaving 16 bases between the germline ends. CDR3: CASSQESLVTGGANVLTF. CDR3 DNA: TGCGCCAGCAGCCAAGAATCCTTGGTGACCGGGGGGGCCAACGTCCTGACTTTC.

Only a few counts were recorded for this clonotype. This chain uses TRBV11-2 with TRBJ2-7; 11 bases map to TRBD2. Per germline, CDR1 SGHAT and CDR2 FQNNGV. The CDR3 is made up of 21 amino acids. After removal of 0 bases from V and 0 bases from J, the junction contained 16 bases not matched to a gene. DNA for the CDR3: TGTGCCAGCAGCTTAGATGGTATTAGCGGGGGGGACCGGATCGACTCCTACGAGCAGTACTTC. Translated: CASSLDGISGGDRIDSYEQYF.

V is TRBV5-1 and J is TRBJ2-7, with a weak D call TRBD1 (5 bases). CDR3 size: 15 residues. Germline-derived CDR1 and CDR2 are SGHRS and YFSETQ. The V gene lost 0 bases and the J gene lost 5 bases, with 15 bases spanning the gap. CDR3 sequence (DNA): TGCGCCAGCAGCTTGGATCGGGTCAGGGTCAACGAGCAGTACTTC. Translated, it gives CASSLDRVRVNEQYF.

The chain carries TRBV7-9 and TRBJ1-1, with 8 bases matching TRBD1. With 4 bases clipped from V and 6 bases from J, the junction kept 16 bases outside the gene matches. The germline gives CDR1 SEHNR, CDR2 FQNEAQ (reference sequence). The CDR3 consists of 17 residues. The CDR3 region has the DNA TGTGCCAGCAGCTCGCGTTACGGACAGGGCCCTATTGCTGAAGCTTTCTTT. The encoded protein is CASSSRYGQGPIAEAFF.

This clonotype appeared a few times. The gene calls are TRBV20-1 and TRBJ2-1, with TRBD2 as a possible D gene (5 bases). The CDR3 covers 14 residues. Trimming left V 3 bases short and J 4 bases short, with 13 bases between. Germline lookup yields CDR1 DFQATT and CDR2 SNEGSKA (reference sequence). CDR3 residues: CSASYGISYNEQFF. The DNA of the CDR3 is TGCAGTGCTAGTTACGGGATATCGTACAATGAGCAGTTCTTC.

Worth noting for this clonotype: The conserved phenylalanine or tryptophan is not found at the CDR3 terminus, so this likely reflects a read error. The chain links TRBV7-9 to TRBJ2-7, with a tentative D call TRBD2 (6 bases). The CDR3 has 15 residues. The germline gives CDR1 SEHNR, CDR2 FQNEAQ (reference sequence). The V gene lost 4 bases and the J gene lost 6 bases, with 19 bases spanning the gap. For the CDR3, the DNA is TGTGCCAGCAGCTCCCCCGTTGGCGGGGCGCTCGAGCAGTACTCC. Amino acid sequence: CASSSPVGGALEQYS.

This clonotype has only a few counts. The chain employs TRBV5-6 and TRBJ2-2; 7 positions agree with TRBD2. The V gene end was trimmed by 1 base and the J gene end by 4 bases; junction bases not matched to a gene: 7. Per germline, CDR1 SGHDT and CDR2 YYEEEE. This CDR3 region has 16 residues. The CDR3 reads CASSLNGRPVTGELFF. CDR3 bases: TGTGCCAGCAGCTTGAACGGGAGGCCGGTCACCGGGGAGCTGTTTTTT.

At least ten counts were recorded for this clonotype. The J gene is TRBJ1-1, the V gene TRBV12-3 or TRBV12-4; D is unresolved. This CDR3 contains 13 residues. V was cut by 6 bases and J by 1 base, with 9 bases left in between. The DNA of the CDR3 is TGTGCCAGCAGCCTCACAGAGAACACTGAAGCTTTCTTT. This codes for CASSLTENTEAFF.

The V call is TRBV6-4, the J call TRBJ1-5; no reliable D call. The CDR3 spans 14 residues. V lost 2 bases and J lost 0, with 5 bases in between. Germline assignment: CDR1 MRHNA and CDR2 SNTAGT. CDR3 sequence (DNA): TGTGCCAGCAGTGACCGGGGTAGCAATCAGCCCCAGCATTTT. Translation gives CASSDRGSNQPQHF.